The clone carrying this TCR beta chain occurred a few times. Its antigen is currently unknown. V lost 8 bases to trimming and J lost 4 bases; unmatched junction nucleotides: 10. The V gene's germline CDR1 is MNHNS and CDR2 SASEGT. The CDR3 length is 15 residues. This sample is part of a study of identical twins. Findings of the study overall: Abundant beta clonotypes from cord blood had fewer insertions, unlike memory repertoires, which showed none. Where beta out-of-frame sequences were concerned, excess twin sharing was weaker.

TCRdb processed the 5' RACE reads anew with MiXCR; each CDR3 protein has one entry. The sample lists 200,000 to 250,000 distinct CDR3 sequences; about 6.7% were seen once. These records were also assigned to another study, of T cells expressing NK-cell markers. That report adds: The TCR beta repertoires originated in sorted CD3+CD56+NKG2C+, CD3+CD56+NKG2C- and CD3+CD56-NKG2C+ T cells. These clonotypes, the leaders elsewhere, also led the CD3+CD56-NKG2C+ fraction in several donors.

V gene TRBV6-1 combines with J gene TRBJ1-1; 10 bases agree with TRBD1. The sequenced sample consisted of CD8+ T cells sorted from blood. The clonotype originates from a woman aged 18 to 35 in good health. Here the CDR3 reads CASGASGTGVTEAFF. CDR3 sequence (DNA): TGTGCCAGCGGGGCGTCCGGGACAGGGGTCACTGAAGCTTTCTTT.